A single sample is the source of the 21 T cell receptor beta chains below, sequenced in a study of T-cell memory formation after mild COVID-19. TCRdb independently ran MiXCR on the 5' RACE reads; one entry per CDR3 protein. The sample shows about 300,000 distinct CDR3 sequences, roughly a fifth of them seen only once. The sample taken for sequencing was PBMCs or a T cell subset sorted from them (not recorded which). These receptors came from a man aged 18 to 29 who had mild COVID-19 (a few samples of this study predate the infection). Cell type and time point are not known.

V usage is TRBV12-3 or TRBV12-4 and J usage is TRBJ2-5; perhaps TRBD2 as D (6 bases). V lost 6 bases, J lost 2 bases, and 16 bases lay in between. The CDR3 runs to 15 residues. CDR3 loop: CASRIAAGFQETQYF. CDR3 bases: TGTGCCAGCAGAATAGCGGCAGGCTTTCAAGAGACCCAGTACTTC.

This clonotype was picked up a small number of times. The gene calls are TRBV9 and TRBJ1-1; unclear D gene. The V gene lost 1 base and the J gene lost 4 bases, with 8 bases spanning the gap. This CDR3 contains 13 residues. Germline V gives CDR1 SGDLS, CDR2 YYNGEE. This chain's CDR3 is CASSVSGFTEAFF. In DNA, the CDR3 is TGTGCCAGCAGCGTATCAGGCTTCACTGAAGCTTTCTTT.

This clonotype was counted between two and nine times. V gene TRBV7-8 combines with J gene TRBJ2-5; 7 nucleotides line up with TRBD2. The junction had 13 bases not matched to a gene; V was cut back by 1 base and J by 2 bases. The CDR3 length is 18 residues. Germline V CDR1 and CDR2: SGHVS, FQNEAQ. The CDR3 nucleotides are TGTGCCAGCAGCTTAGTGGTAGGGGCTAGCGGAGATCAAGAGACCCAGTACTTC. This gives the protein CASSLVVGASGDQETQYF.

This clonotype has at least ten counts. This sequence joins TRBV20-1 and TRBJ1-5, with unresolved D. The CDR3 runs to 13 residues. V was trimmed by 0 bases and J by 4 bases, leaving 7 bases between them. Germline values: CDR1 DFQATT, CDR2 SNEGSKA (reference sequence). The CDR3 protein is CSARDSGNQPQHF. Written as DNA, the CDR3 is TGCAGTGCTAGAGACAGCGGAAATCAGCCCCAGCATTTT.

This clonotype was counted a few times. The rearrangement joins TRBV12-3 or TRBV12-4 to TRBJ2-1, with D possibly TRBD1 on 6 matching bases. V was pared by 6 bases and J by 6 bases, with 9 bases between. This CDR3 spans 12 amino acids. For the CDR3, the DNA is TGTGCCAGCAGCGAAGGGGGCAATGAGCAGTTCTTC. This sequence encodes CASSEGGNEQFF.

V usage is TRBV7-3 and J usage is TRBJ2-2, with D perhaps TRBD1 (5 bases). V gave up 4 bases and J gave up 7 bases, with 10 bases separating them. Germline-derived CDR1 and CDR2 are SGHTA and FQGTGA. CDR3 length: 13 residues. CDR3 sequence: CASSSQGIGELFF. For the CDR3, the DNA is TGTGCCAGCAGCTCTCAGGGTATCGGGGAGCTGTTTTTT.

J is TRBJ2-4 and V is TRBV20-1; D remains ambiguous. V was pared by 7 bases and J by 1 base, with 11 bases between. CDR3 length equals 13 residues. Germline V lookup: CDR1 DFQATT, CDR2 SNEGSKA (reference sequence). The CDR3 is CSVLVLAKNIQYF. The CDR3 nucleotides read TGCAGTGTTCTAGTGCTGGCCAAAAACATTCAGTACTTC.

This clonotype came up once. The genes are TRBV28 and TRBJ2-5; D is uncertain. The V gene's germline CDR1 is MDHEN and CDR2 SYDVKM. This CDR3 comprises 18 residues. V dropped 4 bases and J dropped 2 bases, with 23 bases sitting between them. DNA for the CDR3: TGTGCCAGCAGTTACGGGTGGATTCGACGAACAAAACAAGAGACCCAGTACTTC. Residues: CASSYGWIRRTKQETQYF.

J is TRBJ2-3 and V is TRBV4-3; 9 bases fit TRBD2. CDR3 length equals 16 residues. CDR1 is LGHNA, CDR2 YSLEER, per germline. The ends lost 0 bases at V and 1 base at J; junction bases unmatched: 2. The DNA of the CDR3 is TGCGCCAGCAGCCAAGAGGAGCGGGGGGGCACAGATACGCAGTATTTT. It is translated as CASSQEERGGTDTQYF.

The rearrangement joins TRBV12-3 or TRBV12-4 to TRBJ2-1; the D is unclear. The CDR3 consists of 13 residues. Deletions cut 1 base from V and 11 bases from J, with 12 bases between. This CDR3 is CASSLGAFKKQFF. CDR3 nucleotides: TGTGCCAGCAGTTTAGGGGCTTTCAAGAAGCAGTTCTTC.

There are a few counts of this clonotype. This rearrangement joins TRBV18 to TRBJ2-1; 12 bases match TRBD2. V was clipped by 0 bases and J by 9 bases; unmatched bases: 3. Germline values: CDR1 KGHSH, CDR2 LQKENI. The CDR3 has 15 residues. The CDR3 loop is CASSPPSSGGGEQFF. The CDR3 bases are TGTGCCAGCTCACCACCATCTAGCGGGGGGGGTGAGCAGTTCTTC. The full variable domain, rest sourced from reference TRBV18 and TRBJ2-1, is NAGVMQNPRHLVRRRGQEARLRCSPMKGHSHVYWYRQLPEEGLKFMVYLQKENIIDESGMPKERFSAEFPKEGPSILRIQQVVRGDSAAYFCASSPPSSGGGEQFFGPGTRLTVL.

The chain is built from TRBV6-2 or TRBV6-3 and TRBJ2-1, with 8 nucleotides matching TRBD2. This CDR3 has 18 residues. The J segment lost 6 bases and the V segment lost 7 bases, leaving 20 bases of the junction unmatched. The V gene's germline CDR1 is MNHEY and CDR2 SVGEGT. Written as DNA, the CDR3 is TGTGCCAGCACCCACTATCTATCGGGGGGGCCCCCGGGCAATGAGCAGTTCTTC. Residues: CASTHYLSGGPPGNEQFF.

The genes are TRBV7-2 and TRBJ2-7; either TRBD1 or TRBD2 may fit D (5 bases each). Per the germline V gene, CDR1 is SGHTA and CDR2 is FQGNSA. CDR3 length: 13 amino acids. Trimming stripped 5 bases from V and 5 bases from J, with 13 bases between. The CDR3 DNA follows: TGTGCCAGCAGCCGACGGGACGTAGACGAGCAGTACGTC. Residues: CASSRRDVDEQYV.

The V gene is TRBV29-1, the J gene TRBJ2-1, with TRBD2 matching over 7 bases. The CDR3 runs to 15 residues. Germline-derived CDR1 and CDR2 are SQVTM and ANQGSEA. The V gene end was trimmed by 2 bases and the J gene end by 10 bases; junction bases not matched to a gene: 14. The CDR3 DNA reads TGCAGCGTTGAAAGTTCGGGGCTAGCGGAGGACGAGCAGTTCTTC. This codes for CSVESSGLAEDEQFF.

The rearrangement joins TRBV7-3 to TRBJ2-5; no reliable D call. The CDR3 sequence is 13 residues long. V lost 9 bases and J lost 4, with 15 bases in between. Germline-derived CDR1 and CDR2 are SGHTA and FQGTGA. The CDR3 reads CASSPEPGETQYF. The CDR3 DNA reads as TGTGCCAGTTCGCCGGAACCAGGAGAGACCCAGTACTTC.

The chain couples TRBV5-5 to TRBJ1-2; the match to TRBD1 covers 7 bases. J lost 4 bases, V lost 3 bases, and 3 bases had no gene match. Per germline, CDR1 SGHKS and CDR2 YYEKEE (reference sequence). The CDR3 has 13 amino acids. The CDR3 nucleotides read TGTGCCAGCAGCTCAGGGGGGAGCTATGGCTACACCTTC. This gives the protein CASSSGGSYGYTF.

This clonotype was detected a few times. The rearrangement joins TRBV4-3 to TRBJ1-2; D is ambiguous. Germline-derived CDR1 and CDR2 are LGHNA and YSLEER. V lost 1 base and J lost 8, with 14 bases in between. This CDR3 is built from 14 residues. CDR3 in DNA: TGCGCCAGCAGCCAAGCAGCGGTTCCGGGGGGCTACACCTTC. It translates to CASSQAAVPGGYTF.

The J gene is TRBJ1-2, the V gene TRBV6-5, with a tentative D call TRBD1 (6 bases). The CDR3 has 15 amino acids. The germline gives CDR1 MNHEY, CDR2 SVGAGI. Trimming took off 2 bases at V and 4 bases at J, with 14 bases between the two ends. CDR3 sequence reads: CASSYTTGRLYGYTF. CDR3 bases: TGTGCCAGCAGTTACACGACAGGCCGCCTCTATGGCTACACCTTC.

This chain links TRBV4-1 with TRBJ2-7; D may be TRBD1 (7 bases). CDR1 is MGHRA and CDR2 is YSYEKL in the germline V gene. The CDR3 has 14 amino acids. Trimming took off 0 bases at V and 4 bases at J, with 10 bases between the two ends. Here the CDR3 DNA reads TGCGCCAGCAGCCAAGAACAGGGGAGGTACGAGCAGTACTTC. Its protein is CASSQEQGRYEQYF.

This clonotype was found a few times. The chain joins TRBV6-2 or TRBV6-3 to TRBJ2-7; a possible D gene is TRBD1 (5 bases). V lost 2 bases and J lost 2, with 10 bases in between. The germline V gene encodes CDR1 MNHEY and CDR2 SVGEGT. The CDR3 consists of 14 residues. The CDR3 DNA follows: TGTGCCAGCAGTTACCAGCAGGGAACCTACGAGCAGTACGTC. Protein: CASSYQQGTYEQYV.

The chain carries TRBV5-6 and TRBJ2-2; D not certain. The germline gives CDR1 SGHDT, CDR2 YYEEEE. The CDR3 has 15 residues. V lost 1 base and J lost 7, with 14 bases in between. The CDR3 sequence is CASSLRDLALGELFF. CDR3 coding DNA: TGTGCCAGCAGCTTGAGAGATTTGGCGCTCGGGGAGCTGTTTTTT.